These 13 T cell receptor beta chains were all obtained from the same sample, sequenced in a study of cytomegalovirus exposure and HLA in healthy donors. Researchers ran the PCR with 60 Vbeta and 13 Jbeta primers. The method was immunoSEQ multiplex PCR; TCRdb's version includes in-frame clones alone and lacks a portion of them. Here the sample table reports 150,000 or so clones. The specimen sequenced was PBMCs. These receptors all come from a woman between 50 and 59 years old in good health and CMV-seronegative.

This chain joins TRBV14 and TRBJ2-7; 12 nucleotides match TRBD1. The CDR3 sequence is 16 residues long. Looked up from germline, CDR1 is SGHDN and CDR2 is FVKESK. Trimming at V came to 3 bases and at J to 3 bases, leaving 6 bases not matched to a gene. CDR3 coding DNA: TGTGCCAGCAGCCACCCCGGGACAGGGGGCATCTACGAGCAGTACTTC. Translated, it gives CASSHPGTGGIYEQYF.

Details on this clone: A read error may account for a junction end that differs from germline. V usage is TRBV6-6 and J usage is TRBJ2-7; 8 bases map to TRBD1. The CDR3 spans 16 residues. Germline loops: CDR1 MNHNY, CDR2 SVGAGI (reference sequence). CDR3 coding DNA: TGTGCCAGCAGTTATGCCGGGACAGGACTTTTTTACGAGCAATACTTC. This codes for CASSYAGTGLFYEQYF.

The gene calls are TRBV6-1 and TRBJ1-1; TRBD1 might be the D (5 bases). The germline CDR1 and CDR2 sequences are MNHNS and SASEGT. The V gene lost 1 base and the J gene lost 0 bases, with 15 bases spanning the gap. This CDR3 is built from 17 residues. CDR3 loop: CASSEDPLGRVNTEAFF. CDR3 nucleotides: TGTGCCAGCAGTGAAGATCCGTTGGGCAGGGTGAACACTGAAGCTTTCTTT.

The rearrangement joins TRBV5-3 to TRBJ1-6; no clear D gene. TRBV5-3 is identified as an open reading frame with a role that is uncertain. The ends were cut back, 4 bases at V and 0 bases at J, with 11 bases in the middle. This CDR3 region has 16 residues. The CDR3 reads CARSDILSSYNSPLHF. In DNA form, the CDR3 reads TGTGCCAGAAGCGATATATTGAGCTCCTATAATTCACCCCTCCACTTT.

The chain recombines TRBV9 with TRBJ1-2; possibly TRBD1 for D (5 bases). CDR3 length: 13 residues. Germline V lookup: CDR1 SGDLS, CDR2 YYNGEE. V lost 1 base and J lost 6, with 10 bases in between. CDR3 sequence reads: CASSVTSDNGYTF. The CDR3 DNA reads TGTGCCAGCAGCGTAACCTCGGACAATGGCTACACCTTC.

The chain uses TRBV5-1 and TRBJ2-7; TRBD1 matches 11 bases. V was pared by 4 bases and J by 2 bases, with 5 bases of the junction left unmatched. This CDR3 contains 15 residues. The germline V gene encodes CDR1 SGHRS and CDR2 YFSETQ. CDR3: CASSPGTGGPYEQYF. The DNA for the CDR3 is TGCGCCAGCAGCCCCGGGACAGGGGGGCCCTACGAGCAGTACTTC.

This sequence joins TRBV7-2 and TRBJ2-5, with 14 bases matching TRBD2. The CDR3 contains 16 residues. CDR1 is SGHTA, CDR2 FQGNSA, per germline. V lost 4 bases, J lost 1 base, and 2 bases stayed unmatched. CDR3 region: CASSSGLAGGQETQYF. The CDR3 DNA is TGTGCCAGCAGCTCTGGACTAGCGGGGGGCCAAGAGACCCAGTACTTC.

The rearrangement links TRBV6-5 to TRBJ2-5, with a tentative D call TRBD2 (6 bases). Germline values: CDR1 MNHEY, CDR2 SVGAGI. This CDR3 is 14 amino acids long. Trimming removed 5 bases at V and 4 bases at J, with 14 bases between. CDR3 DNA sequence: TGTGCCAGCAGTCCTACTAGCAGTGGAGAGACCCAGTACTTC. It encodes CASSPTSSGETQYF.

The rearrangement links TRBV9 to TRBJ2-7; D may be TRBD2 (5 bases). This CDR3 region has 14 residues. From germline, CDR1 is SGDLS and CDR2 YYNGEE. V lost 4 bases, J lost 0 bases, and 11 bases lay in between. The CDR3 loop is CASSTTTGSYEQYF. Here the CDR3 DNA reads TGTGCCAGCAGCACGACTACGGGCTCCTACGAGCAGTACTTC.

The V gene is TRBV15, the J gene TRBJ2-5; 7 bases line up with TRBD2. Unmatched junction bases numbered 12, after V lost 0 bases and J lost 5 bases. There are 17 residues in the CDR3. The germline CDR1 and CDR2 sequences are LNHNV and YYDKDF (reference sequence). The CDR3 DNA reads as TGTGCCACCAGCAGAGATCCCAGCGGGAAGGGATTTGAGACCCAGTACTTC. Translated: CATSRDPSGKGFETQYF.

The chain combines TRBV7-8 with TRBJ2-7; possibly TRBD1 for D (6 bases). Germline CDR1 SGHVS, CDR2 FQNEAQ. This CDR3 has 14 residues. V lost 4 bases and J lost 4, with 14 bases in between. The CDR3 reads CASSSSGALYEQYF. CDR3 nucleotides: TGTGCCAGCAGCTCTTCAGGGGCCCTATACGAGCAGTACTTC.

This chain uses TRBV4-3 with TRBJ2-2; the D is unclear. The CDR3 spans 14 residues. The germline V gene has CDR1 LGHNA and CDR2 YSLEER. Trimming left V 4 bases short and J 3 bases short, with 9 bases between. The CDR3 loop reads CASSLGLYTGELFF. CDR3 in DNA: TGCGCCAGCAGCCTCGGTCTCTACACCGGGGAGCTGTTTTTT.

V and J are TRBV19 and TRBJ1-1, with TRBD1 matching over 8 bases. The V and J ends lost 1 base and 5 bases, in that order; junction bases with no gene match: 3. Germline CDR1 LNHDA, CDR2 SQIVND (reference sequence). The CDR3 contains 14 residues. The CDR3 DNA reads TGTGCCAGTAGTATAGGCAGGGGGCGGACTGAAGCTTTCTTT. The encoded protein is CASSIGRGRTEAFF.